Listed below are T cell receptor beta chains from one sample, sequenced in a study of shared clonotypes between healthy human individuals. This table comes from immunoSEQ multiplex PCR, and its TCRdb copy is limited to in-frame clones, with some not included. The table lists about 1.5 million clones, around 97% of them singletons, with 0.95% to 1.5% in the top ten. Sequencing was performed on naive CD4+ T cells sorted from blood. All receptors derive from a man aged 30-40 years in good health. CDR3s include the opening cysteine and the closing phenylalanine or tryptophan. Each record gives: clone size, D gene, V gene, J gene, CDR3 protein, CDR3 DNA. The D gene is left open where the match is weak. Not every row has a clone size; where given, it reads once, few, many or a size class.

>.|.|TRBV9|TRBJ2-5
CASSVAPTGSRYF
TGTGCCAGCAGCGTAGCCCCAACAGGGAGCAGGTACTTC
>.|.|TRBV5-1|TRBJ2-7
CASSSPDTYEQYF
TGCGCCAGCAGCTCTCCAGACACCTACGAGCAGTACTTC
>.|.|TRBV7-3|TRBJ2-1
CASSRGLNEQFF
TGTGCCAGCAGCCGGGGTTTAAATGAGCAGTTCTTC
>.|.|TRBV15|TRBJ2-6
CATSRIRQGLRTGANVLTF
TGTGCCACCAGCAGAATTCGACAGGGACTTAGGACTGGGGCCAACGTCCTGACTTTC
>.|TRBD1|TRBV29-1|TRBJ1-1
CSAEGEQGAGTEAFF
TGCAGCGCTGAAGGAGAGCAGGGGGCTGGCACTGAAGCTTTCTTT
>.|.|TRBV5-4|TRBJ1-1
CASSLAGWMNTEAFF
TGTGCCAGCAGCTTGGCCGGGTGGATGAACACTGAAGCTTTCTTT
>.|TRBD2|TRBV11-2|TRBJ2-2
CASSGSLSTGELFF
TGTGCCAGTAGCGGGAGCCTTAGCACCGGGGAGCTGTTTTTT
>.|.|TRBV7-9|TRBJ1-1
CASSDGTVNTEAFF
TGTGCCAGCAGCGACGGGACGGTGAACACTGAAGCTTTCTTT
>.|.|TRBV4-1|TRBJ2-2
CASSQGQGANTGELFF
TGCGCCAGCAGCCAAGGTCAGGGCGCGAACACCGGGGAGCTGTTTTTT
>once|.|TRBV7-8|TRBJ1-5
CASSLAPGAGNQPQHF
TGTGCCAGCAGCTTAGCCCCAGGGGCAGGCAATCAGCCCCAGCATTTT
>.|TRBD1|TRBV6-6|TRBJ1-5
CASRKSGQENQPQHF
TGTGCCAGCAGGAAATCCGGACAGGAGAATCAGCCCCAGCATTTT
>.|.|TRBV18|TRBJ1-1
CASSPLYGSADTEAFF
TGTGCCAGCTCACCACTGTATGGCTCAGCGGACACTGAAGCTTTCTTT
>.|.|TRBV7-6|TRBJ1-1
CASSLEDMNTEAFF
TGTGCCAGCAGCTTAGAGGACATGAACACTGAAGCTTTCTTT
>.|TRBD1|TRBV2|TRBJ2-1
CASSEISQGNNEQFF
TGTGCCAGCAGTGAAATCTCACAGGGGAATAATGAGCAGTTCTTC
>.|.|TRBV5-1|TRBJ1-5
CASSPGAGNQPQHF
TGCGCCAGCAGCCCCGGAGCGGGCAATCAGCCCCAGCATTTT